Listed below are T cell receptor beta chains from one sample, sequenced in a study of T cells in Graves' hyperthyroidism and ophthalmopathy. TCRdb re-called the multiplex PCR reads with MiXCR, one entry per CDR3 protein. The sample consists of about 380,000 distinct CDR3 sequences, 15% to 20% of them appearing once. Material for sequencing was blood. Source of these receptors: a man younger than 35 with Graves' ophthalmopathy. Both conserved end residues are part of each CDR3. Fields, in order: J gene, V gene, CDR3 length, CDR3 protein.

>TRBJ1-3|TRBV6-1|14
CASSYGPGANTIYF
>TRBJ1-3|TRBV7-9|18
CASSRDGLITPDGNTIYF
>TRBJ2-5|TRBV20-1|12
CSAPTTTETQYF
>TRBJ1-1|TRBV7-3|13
CASSRDTAAEAFF
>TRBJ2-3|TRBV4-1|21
CASSHKPGIAGGDWGVDTQYF
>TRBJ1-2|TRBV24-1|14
CATSDFSNNYGYTF
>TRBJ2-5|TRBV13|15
CASSSRTRPEETQYF
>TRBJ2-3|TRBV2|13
CASSEDRVDTQYF
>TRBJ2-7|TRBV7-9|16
CASSLAQGARAYEQYF
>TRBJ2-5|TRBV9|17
CASSSFPGTGIQETQYF
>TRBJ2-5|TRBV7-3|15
CASSPSSGEGETQYF
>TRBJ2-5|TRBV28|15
CASIDRLRGGETQYF
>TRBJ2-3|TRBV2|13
CAVGRSSTDTQYF
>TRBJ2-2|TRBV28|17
CASSPRVLGIMGGELFF
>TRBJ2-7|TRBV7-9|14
CASSTGTSGVEQYF
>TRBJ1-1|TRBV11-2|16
CASSLMGLFMNTEAFF
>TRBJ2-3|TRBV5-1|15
CASSQGTGVTDTQYF
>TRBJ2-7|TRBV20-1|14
CSARTRGGGYEQYF
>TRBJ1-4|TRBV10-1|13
CASGPGRHEKLFF
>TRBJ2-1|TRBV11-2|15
CASSFSSLYYNEQFF
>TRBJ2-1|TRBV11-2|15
CASSLYGTPYNEQFF
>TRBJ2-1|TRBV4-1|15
CASSQELAGYNEQFF
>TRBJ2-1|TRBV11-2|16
CASSLNPESKYNEQFF
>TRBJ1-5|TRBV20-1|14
CSARGVYSNQPQHF
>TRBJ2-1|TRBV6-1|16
CASSDSETRHANEQFF
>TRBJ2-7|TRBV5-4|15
CASSSRTSGDLEQYF
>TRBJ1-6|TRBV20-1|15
CSATRQGRGNSPLHF
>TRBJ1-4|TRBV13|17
CASSLASYSGAREKLFF
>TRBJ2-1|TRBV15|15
CATSRGDIAGGKQFF
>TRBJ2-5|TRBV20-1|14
CSASRLGRGETQYF
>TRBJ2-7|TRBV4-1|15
CASSQDLSASYEQYF
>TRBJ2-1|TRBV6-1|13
CASSFLMGNEQFF
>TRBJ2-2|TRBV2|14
CASRGQGWGGELFF
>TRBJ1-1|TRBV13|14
CASSRQGAFPEAFF
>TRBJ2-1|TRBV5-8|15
CASSPGLPEYNEQFF
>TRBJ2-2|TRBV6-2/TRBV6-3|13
CASSYGEPGELFF
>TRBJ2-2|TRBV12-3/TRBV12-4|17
CASSFPRQGPNTGELFF